This TCR beta chain was sequenced for a study of blood T cell repertoires in COVID-19. As for the study in general: PBMCs, B-cell-depleted T cells, or T cells provided the cDNA or gDNA that made up the material.

Germline CDR1 and CDR2: SQVTM and ANQGSEA. V lost 5 bases, J lost 6 bases, and 14 bases stayed unmatched. The CDR3 is 16 amino acids. In the original processing: It was from reference gene primer amplification that nucleated cell counts were estimated. Libraries were prepared by immunoSEQ multiplex PCR; TCRdb keeps only in-frame clonotypes and omits some of them. V and J calls and clone size are copied from that table; D and trimming were computed from the DNA. The table has 200,000 to 250,000 clones, more than 75% seen once. The source is an older man with acute or convalescent COVID-19. V is TRBV29-1 and J is TRBJ1-5; TRBD1 agrees at 9 bases. The sample consisted of peripheral blood. The CDR3 is CSVTLPGTGSSQPQHF. In DNA form, the CDR3 reads TGCAGCGTTACCCTTCCCGGGACAGGGTCTTCTCAGCCCCAGCATTTT. The variable domain in full, completed from reference TRBV29-1 and TRBJ1-5, reads SAVISQKPSRDICQRGTSLTIQCQVDSQVTMMFWYRQQPGQSLTLIATANQGSEATYESGFVIDKFPISRPNLTFSTLTVSNMSPEDSSIYLCSVTLPGTGSSQPQHFGDGTRLSIL.